One TCR beta chain is described in this entry. The sample belongs to a study of T-cell memory formation after mild COVID-19. Study at large: The TCR clusters were mostly specific to one donor.

Trimming pared 5 bases from V and 0 bases from J, leaving 12 bases between. CDR1 is SGHRS, CDR2 YFSETQ, per germline. This CDR3 contains 14 residues. 5'RACE primed from the constant segment yielded TCR alpha and TCR beta cDNA libraries bearing sample barcodes and UMIs. TCRdb re-called the 5' RACE reads with MiXCR, one entry per CDR3 protein. Of approximately 250,000 distinct CDR3 sequences in the sample, 15% to 20% were seen once. The sequence was collected from a man between 18 and 29 years old who had mild COVID-19 (a few samples of this study predate the infection). Cell type and time point are not known. The source material was PBMCs or a T cell subset sorted from them (not recorded which). The chain carries TRBV5-1 and TRBJ2-7; D might be TRBD1 (6 bases). The CDR3 reads CASSRTASSYEQYF. For the CDR3, the DNA is TGCGCCAGCAGTCGGACAGCGAGCTCCTACGAGCAGTACTTC.